Listed below are T cell receptor beta chains from one sample, sequenced in a study of monozygotic twins with inflammatory bowel disease. TCRdb reprocessed the 5' RACE reads, keeping one entry per CDR3 protein, no DNA. In all, the sample yields fewer than 550,000 distinct CDR3 sequences. Input material: blood. The receptors come from a human donor with ulcerative colitis or Crohn's disease, or a healthy co-twin of an affected twin (not recorded which). CDR3s include the opening cysteine and the closing phenylalanine or tryptophan.

>TRBV5-5|TRBJ2-7
CASSLNRGRNEQYF
>TRBV6-1|TRBJ2-7
CASSPYRGLVRQYF
>TRBV4-3|TRBJ2-6
CASSQGIVGVTGANVLTF
>TRBV6-1|TRBJ2-5
CASRPLGQLKETQYF
>TRBV9|TRBJ2-1
CASSPLSLSLNEQFF
>TRBV5-1|TRBJ2-1
CASSLLSGSGSYNEQFF
>TRBV10-3|TRBJ2-2
CAGGPANTGELFF
>TRBV5-1|TRBJ2-3
CASSPPGNTDTQYF
>TRBV7-9|TRBJ1-2
CASIRWTGGSYGYTF
>TRBV5-1|TRBJ2-5
CASSPGQGHSQETQYF
>TRBV20-1|TRBJ1-1
CSANWRLNTEAFF
>TRBV20-1|TRBJ2-5
CSARLETSGRAETQYF
>TRBV5-4|TRBJ2-3
CASSSEMPGLAGADTQYF
>TRBV2|TRBJ2-7
CASRKSTGGRYEQYF
>TRBV7-2|TRBJ1-2
CASSPLPGTGYGYTF
>TRBV27|TRBJ2-5
CASSLYLAETQYF
>TRBV27|TRBJ1-6
CASSSDRGPLHF
>TRBV19|TRBJ2-3
CASSIWRGSTDTQYF
>TRBV18|TRBJ1-1
CASSVIGQPNTEAFF
>TRBV20-1|TRBJ2-1
CSLGTRSQGEQFF
>TRBV27|TRBJ1-4
CASSLPQDRNEKLFF
>TRBV20-1|TRBJ2-1
CSARSTSSGGPYNEQFF
>TRBV28|TRBJ2-2
CASNREGLTTGELFF
>TRBV10-3|TRBJ1-2
CAINRERSEGYTF
>TRBV10-3|TRBJ1-5
CAISESRVGNQPQHF
>TRBV24-1|TRBJ2-5
CATSDTGSGREETQYF
>TRBV6-1|TRBJ2-7
CASSRGQLSYEQYF
>TRBV7-2|TRBJ1-2
CASSLEGHRVTNYGYTF
>TRBV12-3/TRBV12-4|TRBJ2-3
CASSTPSGTITDTQYF
>TRBV15|TRBJ1-3
CATSRRDSSGNTIYF
>TRBV3-1|TRBJ2-7
CASSQGGGDYEQYF
>TRBV4-1|TRBJ2-1
CASSQFSGGFDEQFF
>TRBV29-1|TRBJ1-1
CSARTRPNTEAFF
>TRBV19|TRBJ2-5
CASSAGVETQYF
>TRBV10-3|TRBJ2-7
CAITGTGYNEQYF
>TRBV7-3|TRBJ2-1
CASSLKERQYSYNEQFF
>TRBV30|TRBJ1-1
CAWSGEPRGTEAFF
>TRBV6-1|TRBJ1-2
CASSLRGTYGYTF
>TRBV11-2|TRBJ2-1
CASSPSGGFGNEQFF
>TRBV6-2/TRBV6-3|TRBJ2-5
CASSLRDKTQYF
>TRBV4-2|TRBJ2-5
CASSQDRTSGQETQYF
>TRBV11-2|TRBJ2-3
CASSPRGSGEITDTQYF
>TRBV20-1|TRBJ2-1
CSASHLSSYNEQFF
>TRBV9|TRBJ2-7
CASSVGRVSYEQYF
>TRBV20-1|TRBJ2-1
CSARPGYGYNEQFF
>TRBV7-3|TRBJ2-5
CASSLTGARAAEAQYF
>TRBV7-9|TRBJ1-4
CASSLGSATNEKLFF
>TRBV28|TRBJ1-5
CASSLIGPRQPQHF
>TRBV6-2/TRBV6-3|TRBJ2-1
CASSLPGGPHNEQFF
>TRBV28|TRBJ1-5
CASSLGGFDSNQPQHF
>TRBV20-1|TRBJ2-3
CSARGGRGSTDTQYF
>TRBV29-1|TRBJ1-2
CSVDSGVYGYTF
>TRBV11-2|TRBJ1-4
CASSRGGSEKLFF
>TRBV28|TRBJ1-4
CASSRGGAREKLFF
>TRBV5-1|TRBJ2-5
CASSPSTSGGGETQYF